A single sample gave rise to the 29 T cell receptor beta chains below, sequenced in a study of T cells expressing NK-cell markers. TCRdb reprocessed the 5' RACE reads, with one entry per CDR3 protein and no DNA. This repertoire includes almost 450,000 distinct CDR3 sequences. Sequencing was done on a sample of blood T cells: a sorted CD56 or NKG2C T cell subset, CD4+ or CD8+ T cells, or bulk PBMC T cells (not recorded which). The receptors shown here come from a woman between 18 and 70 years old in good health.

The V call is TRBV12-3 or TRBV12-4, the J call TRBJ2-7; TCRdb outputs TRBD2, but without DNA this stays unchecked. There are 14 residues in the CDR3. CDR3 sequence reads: CASSLSDPSAEQYF.

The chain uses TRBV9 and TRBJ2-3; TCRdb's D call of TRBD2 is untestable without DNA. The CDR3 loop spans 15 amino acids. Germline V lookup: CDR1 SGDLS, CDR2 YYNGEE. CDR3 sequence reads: CASSAILAGKDTQYF.

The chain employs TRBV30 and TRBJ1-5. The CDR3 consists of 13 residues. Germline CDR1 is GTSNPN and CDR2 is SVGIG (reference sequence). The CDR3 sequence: CAWRGQANQPQHF.

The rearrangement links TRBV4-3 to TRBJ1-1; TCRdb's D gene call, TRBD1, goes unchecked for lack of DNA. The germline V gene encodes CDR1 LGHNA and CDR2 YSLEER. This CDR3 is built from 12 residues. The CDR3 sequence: CASSLRRDKAFF.

The CDR3 loop reads CASSLAPPANYGYTF. The rearrangement joins TRBV12-3 or TRBV12-4 to TRBJ1-2. The CDR3 contains 15 residues.

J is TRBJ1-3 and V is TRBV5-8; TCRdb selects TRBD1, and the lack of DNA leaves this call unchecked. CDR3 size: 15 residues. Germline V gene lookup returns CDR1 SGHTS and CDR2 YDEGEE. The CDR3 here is CASSLRGDLGNTIYF. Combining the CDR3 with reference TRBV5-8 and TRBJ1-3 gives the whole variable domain EAGVTQSPTHLIKTRGQQATLRCSPISGHTSVYWYQQALGLGLQFLLWYDEGEERNRGNFPPRFSGRQFPNYSSELNVNALELEDSALYLCASSLRGDLGNTIYFGEGSWLTVV.

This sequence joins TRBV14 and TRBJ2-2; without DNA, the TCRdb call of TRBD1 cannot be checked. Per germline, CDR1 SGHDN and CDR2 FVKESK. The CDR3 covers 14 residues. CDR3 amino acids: CASSPNPYTGELFF.

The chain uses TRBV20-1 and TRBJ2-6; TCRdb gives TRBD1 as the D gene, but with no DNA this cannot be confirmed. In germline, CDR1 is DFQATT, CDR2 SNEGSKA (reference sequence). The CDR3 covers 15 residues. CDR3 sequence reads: CSASIPRAGANVLTF.

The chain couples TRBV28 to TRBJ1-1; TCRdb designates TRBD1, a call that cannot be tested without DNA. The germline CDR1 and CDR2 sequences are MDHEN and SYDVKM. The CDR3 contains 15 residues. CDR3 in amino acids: CASSSPGGMNTEAFF.

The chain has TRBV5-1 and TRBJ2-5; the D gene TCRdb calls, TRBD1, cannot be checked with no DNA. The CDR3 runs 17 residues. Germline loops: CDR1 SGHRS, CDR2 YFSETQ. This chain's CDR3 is CASSSGLVTVGQESQYF.

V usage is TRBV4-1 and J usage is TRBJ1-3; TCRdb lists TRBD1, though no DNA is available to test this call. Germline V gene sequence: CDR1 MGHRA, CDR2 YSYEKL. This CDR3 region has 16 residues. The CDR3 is CASSQPPGGTGNTIYF.

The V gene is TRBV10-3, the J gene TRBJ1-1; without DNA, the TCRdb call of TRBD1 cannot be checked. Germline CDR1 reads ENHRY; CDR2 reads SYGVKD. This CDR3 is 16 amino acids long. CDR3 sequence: CAIRPSGTGVNTEAFF.

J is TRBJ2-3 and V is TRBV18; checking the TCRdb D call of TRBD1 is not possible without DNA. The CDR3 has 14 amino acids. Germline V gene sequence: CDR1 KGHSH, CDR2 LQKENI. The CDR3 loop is CASSPWEQADTQYF.

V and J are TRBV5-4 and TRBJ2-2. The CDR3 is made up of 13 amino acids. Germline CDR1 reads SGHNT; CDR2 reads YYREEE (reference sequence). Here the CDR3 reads CASSLVDTGELFF.

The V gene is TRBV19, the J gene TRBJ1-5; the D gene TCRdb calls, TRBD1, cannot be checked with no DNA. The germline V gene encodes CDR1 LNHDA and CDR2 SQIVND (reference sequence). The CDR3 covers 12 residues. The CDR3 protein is CASMGGNQPQHF. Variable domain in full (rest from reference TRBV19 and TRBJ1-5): DGGITQSPKYLFRKEGQNVTLSCEQNLNHDAMYWYRQDPGQGLRLIYYSQIVNDFQKGDIAEGYSVSREKKESFPLTVTSAQKNPTAFYLCASMGGNQPQHFGDGTRLSIL.

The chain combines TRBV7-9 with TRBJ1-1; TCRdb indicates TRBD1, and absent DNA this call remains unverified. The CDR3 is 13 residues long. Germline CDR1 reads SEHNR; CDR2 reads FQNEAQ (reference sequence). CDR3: CASSLPPPSEAFF. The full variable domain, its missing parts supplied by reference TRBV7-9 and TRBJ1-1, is DTGVSQNPRHKITKRGQNVTFRCDPISEHNRLYWYRQTLGQGPEFLTYFQNEAQLEKSRLLSDRFSAERPKGSFSTLEIQRTEQGDSAMYLCASSLPPPSEAFFGQGTRLTVV.

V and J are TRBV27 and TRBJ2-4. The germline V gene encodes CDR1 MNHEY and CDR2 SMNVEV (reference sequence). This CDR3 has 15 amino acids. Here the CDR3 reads CASSLSGFGKNIQYF.

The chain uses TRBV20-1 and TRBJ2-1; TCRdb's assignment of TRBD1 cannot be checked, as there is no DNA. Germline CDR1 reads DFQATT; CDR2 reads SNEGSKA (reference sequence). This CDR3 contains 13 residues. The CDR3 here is CSASRPGLNEQFF.

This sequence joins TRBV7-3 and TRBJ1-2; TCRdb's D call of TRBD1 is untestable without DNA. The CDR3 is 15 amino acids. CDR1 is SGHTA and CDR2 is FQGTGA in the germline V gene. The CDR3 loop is CASSLQGQSAYGYTF.

The CDR3 loop reads CSAPGLAGDSEQYF. V usage is TRBV20-1 and J usage is TRBJ2-7; TCRdb proposes TRBD2, but this gene call is untestable without DNA. This CDR3 contains 14 residues. Germline assignment: CDR1 DFQATT and CDR2 SNEGSKA (reference sequence).

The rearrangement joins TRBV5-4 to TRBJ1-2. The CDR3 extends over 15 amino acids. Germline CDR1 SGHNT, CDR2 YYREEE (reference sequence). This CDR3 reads CASSFLLVANYGYTF.

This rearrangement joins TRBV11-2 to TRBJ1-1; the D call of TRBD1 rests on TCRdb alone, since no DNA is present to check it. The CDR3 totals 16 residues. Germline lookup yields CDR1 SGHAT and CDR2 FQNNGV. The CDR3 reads CASSLMSPTGKTVAFF.

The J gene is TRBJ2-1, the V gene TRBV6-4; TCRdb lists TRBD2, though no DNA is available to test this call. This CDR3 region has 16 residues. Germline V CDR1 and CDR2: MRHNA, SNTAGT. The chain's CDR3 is CASSDWPSGRRNEQFF.

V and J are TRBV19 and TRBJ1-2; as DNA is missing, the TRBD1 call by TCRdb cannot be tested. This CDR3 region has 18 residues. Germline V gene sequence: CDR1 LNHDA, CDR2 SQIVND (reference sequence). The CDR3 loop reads CASSIALRQDKVLDGYTF.

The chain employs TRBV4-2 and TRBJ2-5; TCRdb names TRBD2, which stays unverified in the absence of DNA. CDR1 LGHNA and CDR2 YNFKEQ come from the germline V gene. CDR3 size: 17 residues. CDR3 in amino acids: CASSPKNPTSGGETQYF.

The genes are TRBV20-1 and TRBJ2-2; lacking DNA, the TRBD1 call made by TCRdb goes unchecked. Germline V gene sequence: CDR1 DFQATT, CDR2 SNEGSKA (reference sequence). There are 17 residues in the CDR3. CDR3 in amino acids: CSARDTDRGPNTGELFF.

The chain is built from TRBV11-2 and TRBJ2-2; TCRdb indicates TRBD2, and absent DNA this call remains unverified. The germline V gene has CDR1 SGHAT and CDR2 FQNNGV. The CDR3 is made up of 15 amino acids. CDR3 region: CASSSLAANTGELFF.

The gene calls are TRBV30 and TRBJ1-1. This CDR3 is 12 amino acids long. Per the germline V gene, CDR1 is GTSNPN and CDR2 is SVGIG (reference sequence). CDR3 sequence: CAWDLAGTEAFF.

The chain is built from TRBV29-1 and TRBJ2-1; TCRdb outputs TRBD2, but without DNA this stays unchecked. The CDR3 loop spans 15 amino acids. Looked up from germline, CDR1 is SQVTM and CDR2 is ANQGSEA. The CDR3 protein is CSVEPAGGPIDEQFF.